These 23 T cell receptor beta chains originate from one sample sequenced in a study of blood T cell repertoires in COVID-19. Clones were read by immunoSEQ multiplex PCR, and TCRdb kept only the in-frame ones, dropping some. The sample records tens of thousands of clones, less than 85% being singletons. The source material was peripheral blood. Receptor source: a man in his 70s with acute or convalescent COVID-19.

The rearrangement uses TRBV28 and TRBJ2-7, with D possibly matching TRBD1 (6 bases). Germline CDR1 and CDR2: MDHEN and SYDVKM. The CDR3 is 14 amino acids. Trimming left V 8 bases short and J 1 base short, with 15 bases between. CDR3 in amino acids: CASQKTGRSYEQYF. CDR3 DNA sequence: TGTGCCAGCCAGAAAACAGGGCGATCCTACGAGCAGTACTTC.

CDR3 DNA: TGTGCCAGCAGCCTTGGACAGGGGTCGGTGAACACCATATATTTT. Its translation is CASSLGQGSVNTIYF. The chain employs TRBV6-5 and TRBJ1-3, with 9 nucleotides matching TRBD1. Germline V gene sequence: CDR1 MNHEY, CDR2 SVGAGI. This CDR3 has 15 amino acids. V gave up 6 bases and J gave up 7 bases; unmatched junction bases: 10.

The chain carries TRBV2 and TRBJ1-2; D call uncertain. The length of the CDR3 is 14 residues. The V end lost 6 bases, the J end lost 4 bases, and 15 bases lay between the germline ends. The V gene's germline CDR1 is SNHLY and CDR2 FYNNEI. CDR3 sequence: CASSPVGSAYGYTF. CDR3 nucleotides: TGTGCCAGCAGCCCTGTGGGCAGTGCCTATGGCTACACCTTC.

V is TRBV24-1 and J is TRBJ2-3; TRBD1 matches at 8 bases. The CDR3 loop spans 17 amino acids. V shed 3 bases, J shed 0 bases, and the junction held 7 bases outside the gene matches. CDR1 is KGHDR, CDR2 SFDVKD, per germline. The CDR3 region is CATSDGDRSTSTDTQYF. The DNA for the CDR3 is TGTGCCACCAGTGATGGGGACAGGTCAACTAGCACAGATACGCAGTATTTT.

Regarding this clone: A junction boundary mismatches the germline segment, possibly from a read error. V and J are TRBV20-1 and TRBJ1-2, with D maybe TRBD1 (6 bases). The CDR3 consists of 11 residues. Germline-derived CDR1 and CDR2 are DFQATT and SNEGSKA (reference sequence). The CDR3 DNA follows: TGCAGTGCTAGGAGGCAGGGGTTCTGGACATTC. It codes for CSARRQGFWTF.

CDR3 DNA: TGTGCCAGCAGCTTGGCCGAGGGCAACTATGGCTACACCTTC. Its protein product is CASSLAEGNYGYTF. The chain employs TRBV5-5 and TRBJ1-2, with D unresolved. The CDR3 spans 14 residues. CDR1 is SGHKS and CDR2 is YYEKEE in the germline V gene (reference sequence). Between the trimmed V and J ends, which lost 0 bases and 2 bases, there was a span of 8 bases.

The J gene is TRBJ2-5, the V gene TRBV5-1, with D unresolved. The CDR3 loop spans 14 amino acids. CDR1 and CDR2 from the germline V gene are SGHRS and YFSETQ. The V end lost 0 bases, the J end lost 4 bases, and 10 bases lay between the germline ends. DNA of the CDR3: TGCGCCAGCAGCTTGGAACAGATGGGAGAGACCCAGTACTTC. Its translation: CASSLEQMGETQYF.

The sample holds a few counts of this clone. Its ends do not fully match the called genes, so a read error is possible. The chain combines TRBV7-3 with TRBJ1-2; D uncertain. The CDR3 is made up of 12 amino acids. CDR1 SGHTA and CDR2 FQGTGA come from the germline V gene. As DNA, the CDR3 is TGTGCCAGCAGCTTAAATAGCGGACCGCGTCATTTC. Protein sequence: CASSLNSGPRHF.

V usage is TRBV6-6 and J usage is TRBJ1-2; no reliable D call. Looked up from germline, CDR1 is MNHNY and CDR2 is SVGAGI (reference sequence). CDR3 length: 12 amino acids. Trimming left V 6 bases short and J 2 bases short, with 7 bases between. This CDR3 reads CASREQNYGYTF. CDR3 in DNA: TGTGCCAGCAGGGAACAGAACTATGGCTACACCTTC.

The genes are TRBV5-1 and TRBJ1-2, with D uncertain. Germline CDR1 reads SGHRS; CDR2 reads YFSETQ. The V and J ends lost 0 bases and 0 bases respectively, with 12 bases between them. The CDR3 totals 16 residues. CDR3 nucleotide sequence: TGCGCCAGCAGCTTGGCCCCTGAACTAGCTAACTATGGCTACACCTTC. This translates into CASSLAPELANYGYTF.

The chain combines TRBV6-5 with TRBJ1-5, with 10 bases aligning to TRBD1. The germline CDR1 and CDR2 sequences are MNHEY and SVGAGI. This CDR3 comprises 14 residues. The trim removed 6 bases at V and 4 bases at J, leaving 3 bases unmatched. This chain's CDR3 is CASSQDRGNQPQHF. The CDR3 nucleotides are TGTGCCAGCAGCCAGGACAGGGGGAATCAGCCCCAGCATTTT.

The chain combines TRBV7-9 with TRBJ2-7, with a tentative D call TRBD1 (6 bases). V was shortened by 4 bases and J by 5 bases, with 21 bases between the two germline ends. CDR3 length: 16 amino acids. Germline V gene data show CDR1 as SEHNR and CDR2 as FQNEAQ (reference sequence). The CDR3 nucleotides are TGTGCCAGCAGCTCGGGAAACCCAGGGGCCCGAGACGAGCAGTACTTC. This gives the protein CASSSGNPGARDEQYF.

This clone occurred a few times. The chain employs TRBV6-4 and TRBJ2-7; TRBD1 aligns across 7 bases. This CDR3 is built from 16 residues. V lost 5 bases, J lost 0 bases, and 10 bases stayed unmatched. Germline V gene sequence: CDR1 MRHNA, CDR2 SNTAGT. The DNA of the CDR3 is TGTGCCAGCAGTTGGACGGACAGGTCAGGCTCCTACGAGCAGTACGTC. As protein: CASSWTDRSGSYEQYV.

The chain carries TRBV6-6 and TRBJ1-5; D is possibly TRBD1 (6 bases). Trimming stripped 5 bases from V and 3 bases from J, with 14 bases between. Germline V lookup: CDR1 MNHNY, CDR2 SVGAGI (reference sequence). The CDR3 is 15 residues long. Written as DNA, the CDR3 is TGTGCCAGCAGTCCGCGGGTGGGGGCCAATCAGCCCCAGCATTTT. Its translation: CASSPRVGANQPQHF.

This chain links TRBV6-5 with TRBJ1-3, with TRBD1 as a possible D gene (6 bases). Germline assignment: CDR1 MNHEY and CDR2 SVGAGI. With 6 bases removed from V and 7 bases from J, the gap between germline ends came to 16 bases. The CDR3 totals 14 residues. As DNA, the CDR3 is TGTGCCAGCAGAACCGGGACAACGGACAACACCATATATTTT. Protein: CASRTGTTDNTIYF.

CDR3 amino acids: CATGQVNYGYTF. DNA of the CDR3: TGTGCCACCGGACAGGTTAACTATGGCTACACCTTC. This sequence joins TRBV28 and TRBJ1-2, with 7 bases matching TRBD1. The CDR3 covers 12 residues. Germline lookup yields CDR1 MDHEN and CDR2 SYDVKM. With V trimmed by 10 bases and J by 1 base, 3 bases remained unmatched.

This sequence joins TRBV19 and TRBJ2-7; D uncertain. V was cut by 3 bases and J by 1 base, with 13 bases left in between. Germline CDR1 LNHDA, CDR2 SQIVND (reference sequence). The CDR3 runs 15 residues. CDR3 region: CASSIGFGGSYEQYV. Here the CDR3 DNA reads TGTGCCAGTAGTATCGGATTCGGCGGTTCCTACGAGCAGTACGTC.

The sample holds one count of this clone. The rearrangement uses TRBV6-6 and TRBJ1-2; TRBD1 is a possible D gene (6 bases). There are 14 residues in the CDR3. Germline V gene lookup returns CDR1 MNHNY and CDR2 SVGAGI (reference sequence). The V gene lost 6 bases and the J gene lost 0 bases, with 11 bases spanning the gap. DNA for the CDR3: TGTGCCAGCAGGCCGACAGGAACTAACTATGGCTACACCTTC. This gives the protein CASRPTGTNYGYTF.

This sequence joins TRBV5-1 and TRBJ1-5; 7 nucleotides line up with TRBD1. Germline CDR1 SGHRS, CDR2 YFSETQ. V was pared by 3 bases and J by 2 bases, with 17 bases of the junction left unmatched. CDR3 length: 19 residues. The CDR3 nucleotides are TGCGCCAGCAGCTACGATCTGGACAGGCGATCCGGGGGCAATCAGCCCCAGCATTTT. Amino acids: CASSYDLDRRSGGNQPQHF.

This clone is deemed medium-sized. The J gene is TRBJ1-1, the V gene TRBV7-9; D is perhaps TRBD1 (6 bases). The CDR3 runs to 15 residues. Germline V gene data show CDR1 as SEHNR and CDR2 as FQNEAQ (reference sequence). V gave up 5 bases and J gave up 2 bases, with 15 bases separating them. CDR3 sequence: CASSPRDTSNTEAFF. The CDR3 DNA is TGTGCCAGCAGCCCCCGGGACACCTCTAACACTGAAGCTTTCTTT.

J is TRBJ2-7 and V is TRBV6-2 or TRBV6-3, with D perhaps TRBD1 (6 bases). Germline CDR1 reads MNHEY; CDR2 reads SVGEGT. This CDR3 region has 16 residues. The V gene lost 5 bases and the J gene lost 2 bases, with 19 bases spanning the gap. The CDR3 sequence is CASSHSGWDKAYEQYF. CDR3 nucleotide sequence: TGTGCCAGCAGTCATTCGGGGTGGGACAAAGCCTACGAGCAGTACTTC.

The J gene is TRBJ2-5, the V gene TRBV14, with 10 bases identical to TRBD1. J was trimmed by 3 bases and V by 4 bases; bases with no gene match: 5. The germline gives CDR1 SGHDN, CDR2 FVKESK. CDR3 length: 15 residues. The CDR3 reads CASSPWDRGKETQYF. The CDR3 DNA is TGTGCCAGCAGCCCCTGGGACAGGGGCAAAGAGACCCAGTACTTC.

This clone showed up many times. The CDR3 spells CASWRDRGISSPLHF. The DNA for the CDR3 is TGTGCCAGCTGGAGGGACAGGGGAATCAGTTCACCCCTCCACTTT. The J gene is TRBJ1-6, the V gene TRBV21-1; TRBD1, the table's D call, was not compared with the DNA. TRBV21-1 is annotated as a pseudogene. CDR3 length equals 15 residues.